This entry lists 29 T cell receptor beta chains sequenced from one sample in a study of T cells in Graves' hyperthyroidism and ophthalmopathy. TCR beta CDR3 sequences were amplified from RNA transcripts. When the TCR CDR3 underwent first-round RT-PCR, the HTBI primer set was used. TCRdb ran MiXCR on the multiplex PCR reads and lists one entry per CDR3 protein. The table shows some 420,000 distinct CDR3 sequences, with approximately 13% occurring only once. Sequencing was done on a sample of blood. The source of these receptors is a woman in her late teens or twenties with Graves' hyperthyroidism.

Ten or more counts support this clonotype. V gene TRBV20-1 combines with J gene TRBJ2-1; 11 bases are shared with TRBD2. The CDR3 has 15 amino acids. Germline assignment: CDR1 DFQATT and CDR2 SNEGSKA (reference sequence). V lost 6 bases, J lost 6 bases, and 10 bases stayed unmatched. CDR3 sequence reads: CSAHSTSGSGNEQFF. The CDR3 DNA follows: TGCAGTGCGCACTCAACTAGCGGGAGTGGCAATGAGCAGTTCTTC.

This clonotype was counted many times. The chain recombines TRBV11-3 with TRBJ2-3, with unresolved D. Trimming stripped 5 bases from V and 0 bases from J, with 3 bases between. CDR3 length: 12 amino acids. The germline gives CDR1 SGHNT, CDR2 YENEEA. In DNA form, the CDR3 reads TGTGCCAGCAGCCAAAGCACAGATACGCAGTATTTT. It specifies CASSQSTDTQYF.

This clonotype was detected ten times or more. This chain uses TRBV3-1 with TRBJ2-7; D is uncertain. The V gene's germline CDR1 is LGHDT and CDR2 YNNKEL (reference sequence). V was cut by 4 bases and J by 4 bases, with 14 bases left in between. The CDR3 loop spans 14 amino acids. DNA for the CDR3: TGTGCCAGCAGCCCGAACGGTGGTTTATACGAGCAGTACTTC. Translating gives CASSPNGGLYEQYF.

This clonotype was counted only a few times. The rearrangement uses TRBV4-2 and TRBJ1-1, with a weak D call TRBD1 (6 bases). V lost 4 bases, J lost 0 bases, and 15 bases lay in between. CDR1 and CDR2 from the germline V gene are LGHNA and YNFKEQ. The CDR3 has 16 residues. This chain's CDR3 is CASSPEGHPMNTEAFF. CDR3 DNA sequence: TGTGCCAGCAGCCCGGAGGGACATCCGATGAACACTGAAGCTTTCTTT.

This clonotype appeared many times. This chain uses TRBV6-1 with TRBJ2-1; 13 bases agree with TRBD2. CDR1 MNHNS and CDR2 SASEGT come from the germline V gene. The CDR3 has 18 residues. V dropped 2 bases and J dropped 4; count of bases not matched to a gene: 8. DNA of the CDR3: TGTGCCAGCAGTGAACCGGGACTAGCGGGATCCAAGTACAATGAGCAGTTCTTC. Amino acids: CASSEPGLAGSKYNEQFF.

This clonotype was detected many times. This CDR3 reads CASSPSGTGTGELFF. The CDR3 DNA reads TGTGCCAGCAGCCCCAGTGGGACAGGGACCGGGGAGCTGTTTTTT. The V gene is TRBV7-9, the J gene TRBJ2-2; 9 positions match TRBD1. Per germline, CDR1 SEHNR and CDR2 FQNEAQ (reference sequence). The CDR3 has 15 residues. V dropped 5 bases and J dropped 5; count of bases not matched to a gene: 6.

This clonotype occurred many times. J is TRBJ2-2 and V is TRBV13; D unclear. In germline, CDR1 is PRHDT, CDR2 FYEKMQ (reference sequence). Trimming cost V 0 bases and J 5 bases, with 7 bases left between them. The CDR3 length is 14 residues. The CDR3 nucleotides read TGTGCCAGCAGCTTAGGACCTCGAACCGGGGAGCTGTTTTTT. This encodes CASSLGPRTGELFF.

The chain carries TRBV5-1 and TRBJ2-3, with 7 bases lining up with TRBD2. The germline gives CDR1 SGHRS, CDR2 YFSETQ. This CDR3 comprises 15 residues. The ends lost 4 bases at V and 6 bases at J; junction bases unmatched: 11. The CDR3 loop is CASSLTSPWSDTQYF. DNA of the CDR3: TGCGCCAGCAGCCTGACTAGCCCGTGGTCCGATACGCAGTATTTT.

This clonotype has ten or more counts. The CDR3 spells CASSLQGTWETQYF. The CDR3 bases are TGTGCCAGCAGTTTACAGGGGACCTGGGAGACCCAGTACTTC. V usage is TRBV28 and J usage is TRBJ2-5; D is perhaps TRBD1 (6 bases). V lost 2 bases, J lost 5 bases, and 12 bases lay in between. Germline values: CDR1 MDHEN, CDR2 SYDVKM. The CDR3 runs 14 residues.

Many counts were recorded for this clonotype. The chain joins TRBV12-3 or TRBV12-4 to TRBJ2-1; TRBD2 matches at 10 bases. J was trimmed by 7 bases and V by 5 bases; bases with no gene match: 14. The CDR3 is made up of 17 amino acids. The CDR3 DNA is TGTGCCAGCAGTCAATCGCCTCCGGGACTAGCGAGAAATGAGCAGTTCTTC. Translating it yields CASSQSPPGLARNEQFF.

This chain connects TRBV5-1 to TRBJ1-3; unclear D gene. The CDR3 runs to 13 residues. Trimming pared 2 bases from V and 4 bases from J, leaving 7 bases between. Germline CDR1 is SGHRS and CDR2 is YFSETQ. CDR3 in amino acids: CASSFGDGNTIYF. The CDR3, as DNA: TGCGCCAGCAGCTTTGGTGACGGAAACACCATATATTTT.

In the case of this clonotype: This is likely a read error, given that the CDR3 carries no conserved phenylalanine or tryptophan at its end. This chain uses TRBV4-1 with TRBJ2-1; 11 nucleotides align to TRBD2. Per germline, CDR1 MGHRA and CDR2 YSYEKL. V lost 0 bases to trimming and J lost 7 bases; unmatched junction nucleotides: 5. The CDR3 consists of 16 residues. CDR3 DNA sequence: TGCGCCAGCAGCCAAGAAGTAGCGGGAGGGAGAAATGAGCAGTTCTCC. Translation gives CASSQEVAGGRNEQFS.

The V gene is TRBV18, the J gene TRBJ2-1; TRBD2 matches at 12 bases. CDR1 is KGHSH, CDR2 LQKENI, per germline. The CDR3 sequence is 16 residues long. V gave up 1 base and J gave up 9 bases; unmatched junction bases: 7. This CDR3 is CASSPLASGRDGEQFF. The DNA for the CDR3 is TGTGCCAGCTCACCACTGGCTAGCGGGAGGGACGGTGAGCAGTTCTTC.

The gene calls are TRBV4-1 and TRBJ1-1, with D possibly matching TRBD1 (5 bases). This CDR3 is 15 amino acids long. The germline gives CDR1 MGHRA, CDR2 YSYEKL. Trimming took off 5 bases at V and 0 bases at J, with 13 bases between the two ends. Here the CDR3 DNA reads TGCGCCAGCAGCACGTCCAGGGACCTGAACACTGAAGCTTTCTTT. Translated: CASSTSRDLNTEAFF.

This chain links TRBV11-2 with TRBJ2-1; TRBD2 aligns across 7 bases. After removal of 1 base from V and 0 bases from J, the junction contained 6 bases not matched to a gene. CDR3 length: 17 amino acids. CDR1 SGHAT and CDR2 FQNNGV come from the germline V gene. The CDR3 DNA reads TGTGCCAGCAGCTTAGGCCCTAGCGGCAGCTCCTACAATGAGCAGTTCTTC. This translates into CASSLGPSGSSYNEQFF. Looking up the rest from reference TRBV11-2 and TRBJ2-1 gives the full variable domain: EAGVAQSPRYKIIEKRQSVAFWCNPISGHATLYWYQQILGQGPKLLIQFQNNGVVDDSQLPKDRFSAERLKGVDSTLKIQPAKLEDSAVYLCASSLGPSGSSYNEQFFGPGTRLTVL.

This clonotype was seen a few times. This sequence joins TRBV6-1 and TRBJ2-1, with 10 positions matching TRBD2. From germline, CDR1 is MNHNS and CDR2 SASEGT. The trim removed 6 bases at V and 7 bases at J, leaving 9 bases unmatched. This CDR3 has 15 residues. This chain's CDR3 is CASSQAGGPENEQFF. The CDR3, as DNA: TGTGCCAGCAGCCAAGCGGGAGGGCCTGAAAATGAGCAGTTCTTC.

This clonotype was recorded a few times. V is TRBV12-5 and J is TRBJ2-7; 9 bases fit TRBD1. Germline V gene data show CDR1 as LGHNT and CDR2 as FRNRAP. The CDR3 is made up of 15 amino acids. V shed 5 bases and J 6 bases; nucleotides not matched to a gene: 11. CDR3 protein: CASGTAGTGLGEQYF. The CDR3 coding sequence is TGTGCTAGTGGTACCGCCGGGACAGGGTTAGGCGAGCAGTACTTC.

This clonotype was observed many times. The chain joins TRBV11-1 to TRBJ2-1, with 10 bases identical to TRBD2. Unmatched junction bases numbered 12, after V lost 5 bases and J lost 8 bases. This CDR3 region has 16 residues. Germline V gene sequence: CDR1 SGHAT, CDR2 FQDESV (reference sequence). The CDR3 sequence: CASSRNSGRAGDEQFF. The CDR3 nucleotides are TGTGCCAGCAGCCGGAACAGCGGGAGGGCCGGCGATGAGCAGTTCTTC.

In this sample, this clonotype turned up many times. The chain employs TRBV28 and TRBJ2-7; D unresolved. Germline CDR1 MDHEN, CDR2 SYDVKM. CDR3 length: 12 residues. Trimming stripped 1 base from V and 3 bases from J, with 4 bases between. For the CDR3, the DNA is TGTGCCAGCAGTTTATTTAGCTACGAGCAGTACTTC. Its protein product is CASSLFSYEQYF.

This clonotype was counted only a few times. This chain joins TRBV28 and TRBJ2-5, with TRBD1 matching 9 bases. J lost 1 base, V lost 2 bases, and 11 bases had no gene match. From germline, CDR1 is MDHEN and CDR2 SYDVKM. This CDR3 region has 18 residues. The CDR3 loop is CASSLGIWRDRAQETQYF. CDR3 coding DNA: TGTGCCAGCAGTTTAGGTATTTGGCGGGACAGGGCCCAAGAGACCCAGTACTTC.

This clonotype was observed a handful of times. CDR3 sequence: CASSSKLAGGGTGELFF. The CDR3 nucleotides read TGTGCCAGCAGTTCCAAACTAGCGGGAGGAGGCACCGGGGAGCTGTTTTTT. The chain recombines TRBV2 with TRBJ2-2; 12 bases align to TRBD2. J lost 4 bases, V lost 5 bases, and 8 bases had no gene match. Germline V gene data show CDR1 as SNHLY and CDR2 as FYNNEI. The CDR3 length is 17 residues.

This clonotype has at least ten counts. This rearrangement joins TRBV12-3 or TRBV12-4 to TRBJ1-2; 7 nucleotides align to TRBD1. The CDR3 totals 15 residues. The V and J ends lost 3 bases and 6 bases, in that order; junction bases with no gene match: 10. CDR3 region: CASSLNNRGANGYTF. Here the CDR3 DNA reads TGTGCCAGCAGTTTGAATAACAGGGGAGCCAATGGCTACACCTTC.

This clonotype was counted many times. The rearrangement uses TRBV7-2 and TRBJ2-7; no firm D call. Trimming took 1 base from V and 2 from J, leaving 12 bases between them. The CDR3 sequence is 15 residues long. Per germline, CDR1 SGHTA and CDR2 FQGNSA. As DNA, the CDR3 is TGTGCCAGCAGCTTAGAAGGTGTCGTGGCCTACGAGCAGTACTTC. Translating it yields CASSLEGVVAYEQYF.

A few counts support this clonotype. J is TRBJ1-1 and V is TRBV7-3; D is ambiguous. The CDR3 extends over 14 amino acids. Trimming took off 1 base at V and 4 bases at J, with 10 bases between the two ends. Looked up from germline, CDR1 is SGHTA and CDR2 is FQGTGA. The CDR3 DNA is TGTGCCAGCAGCTTAAGCTCCACGGGCACTGAAGCTTTCTTT. Amino acid sequence: CASSLSSTGTEAFF.

The chain has TRBV20-1 and TRBJ2-7; D unclear. V shed 3 bases and J shed 1 base, with 10 bases lying between them. This CDR3 comprises 13 residues. From germline, CDR1 is DFQATT and CDR2 SNEGSKA (reference sequence). The CDR3 here is CSASNTLSYEQYF. Written as DNA, the CDR3 is TGCAGTGCTAGTAATACTCTTTCCTACGAGCAGTACTTC.

This clonotype was seen only a few times. The J gene is TRBJ2-7, the V gene TRBV27; 7 positions match TRBD2. V dropped 1 base and J dropped 2; count of bases not matched to a gene: 5. From germline, CDR1 is MNHEY and CDR2 SMNVEV (reference sequence). The length of the CDR3 is 15 residues. The CDR3: CASSLLGGSTYEQYF. As DNA, the CDR3 is TGTGCCAGCAGTTTATTGGGCGGGAGTACCTACGAGCAGTACTTC.

This clonotype was seen ten or more times. This chain uses TRBV30 with TRBJ1-1; D unresolved. Germline CDR1 GTSNPN, CDR2 SVGIG (reference sequence). V was pared by 4 bases and J by 0 bases, with 6 bases between. This CDR3 comprises 12 residues. CDR3 coding DNA: TGTGCCTGGATTAGGCTGAACACTGAAGCTTTCTTT. Amino acids: CAWIRLNTEAFF.

This clonotype has ten or more counts. The chain links TRBV12-3 or TRBV12-4 to TRBJ2-1, with 8 bases identical to TRBD1. The V gene end was trimmed by 6 bases and the J gene end by 0 bases; junction bases not matched to a gene: 1. The CDR3 is made up of 14 amino acids. The CDR3: CASRDRGSYNEQFF. In DNA, the CDR3 is TGTGCCAGCAGAGACAGGGGCTCCTACAATGAGCAGTTCTTC.

This clonotype came up many times. This sequence joins TRBV10-3 and TRBJ2-5, with D maybe TRBD2 (6 bases). This CDR3 comprises 15 residues. Trimming removed 4 bases from V and 5 bases from J, with 17 bases in between. The germline V gene has CDR1 ENHRY and CDR2 SYGVKD. CDR3 protein: CAISVVGREKETQYF. CDR3 nucleotides: TGTGCCATCAGTGTTGTGGGGCGGGAAAAGGAGACCCAGTACTTC.